The rows below give T cell receptor beta chains drawn from one sample of a study of identifying expanded T cells in peripheral blood. Sequenced by immunoSEQ multiplex PCR; TCRdb stores in-frame clones only, minus some. The sample holds tens of thousands of clones, roughly 84% seen once. Sequencing was done on a sample of blood. The receptor set was obtained from a person aged 18 to 70 in good health. Each CDR3 is given with its conserved first and last residue. A D gene is named only where the DNA matches it firmly. For some rows the clone size is stated as once, few or many, or as a class when expanded; others skip it.

.	TRBJ2-7	TRBV12-5	TRBD1	CASGLDPRQGLTYEQYF	TGTGCTAGTGGTTTGGACCCCAGACAGGGTTTAACCTACGAGCAGTACTTC
.	TRBJ1-4	TRBV11-2	.	CASSLDSHARATNEKLFF	TGTGCCAGCAGCTTAGATTCCCACGCGAGGGCAACTAATGAAAAACTGTTTTTT
.	TRBJ2-7	TRBV6-5	TRBD1	CASSLSGTAFSEQYF	TGTGCCAGCAGTTTATCCGGGACAGCCTTTTCCGAGCAGTACTTC
.	TRBJ1-4	TRBV7-6	TRBD1	CASSVQGGLLGKLFF	TGTGCCAGCAGCGTTCAGGGGGGCCTCCTAGGAAAACTGTTTTTT
.	TRBJ1-1	TRBV7-8	.	CASSIRDIYQAFMNTEAFF	TGTGCCAGCAGCATCCGGGACATCTATCAGGCCTTCATGAACACTGAAGCTTTCTTT
.	TRBJ2-5	TRBV19	TRBD1	CASSTPGQVTETQYF	TGTGCCAGTAGTACCCCTGGACAGGTCACGGAGACCCAGTACTTC
.	TRBJ2-1	TRBV10-3	.	CAISEHRGNEQFF	TGTGCCATCAGTGAGCACCGGGGTAATGAGCAGTTCTTC
.	TRBJ2-3	TRBV7-9	.	CASLEAPDTQYF	TGTGCCAGCTTAGAGGCCCCGGATACGCAGTATTTT
few	TRBJ1-2	TRBV2	TRBD1	CASSEQGAFGYTF	TGTGCCAGCAGTGAACAGGGGGCGTTTGGCTACACCTTC
.	TRBJ2-3	TRBV7-2	TRBD2	CASSRTSGGSTDTQYF	TGTGCCAGCAGCCGAACTAGCGGGGGCAGCACAGATACGCAGTATTTT
.	TRBJ2-1	TRBV7-9	.	CASSFFGLSSYNEQFF	TGTGCCAGCAGCTTCTTTGGCCTCAGCTCCTACAATGAGCAGTTCTTC
.	TRBJ1-2	TRBV4-1	.	CASSPRGGWGNGYTF	TGCGCCAGCAGCCCCCGGGGGGGGTGGGGAAACGGCTACACCTTC
.	TRBJ1-2	TRBV23-1	.	CASSRNQPGAVEWGTF	TGCGCCAGCAGTCGCAATCAGCCGGGGGCGGTGGAATGGGGCACCTTC
.	TRBJ2-7	TRBV19	.	CASSIGGVSGTPYEQYF	TGTGCCAGTAGTATAGGAGGCGTGTCAGGGACACCTTACGAGCAGTACTTC
.	TRBJ1-5	TRBV7-2	.	CASSLTGSNQPQHF	TGTGCCAGCAGCTTGACAGGTAGCAATCAGCCCCAGCATTTT
.	TRBJ2-5	TRBV9	TRBD1	CASSARTGRETQYF	TGTGCCAGCAGCGCGCGGACAGGAAGAGAGACCCAGTACTTC
.	TRBJ1-1	TRBV9	.	CASRGSNTEAFF	TGTGCCAGCCGGGGCTCGAACACTGAAGCTTTCTTT
.	TRBJ2-5	TRBV29-1	.	CSVEMGIRETQYF	TGCAGCGTTGAGATGGGGATTAGAGAGACCCAGTACTTC
.	TRBJ1-2	TRBV10-3	TRBD1	CATARTGEKSDYGYTF	TGTGCCACCGCGCGGACAGGGGAGAAGTCTGACTATGGCTACACCTTC
.	TRBJ1-2	TRBV10-3	.	CAISEEGLLDYGYTF	TGTGCCATCAGTGAAGAGGGGCTATTGGACTATGGCTACACCTTC
many	TRBJ1-3	TRBV19	.	CASSSRQSSGNTIYF	TGTGCCAGTAGTTCAAGGCAGAGCTCTGGAAACACCATATATTTT
.	TRBJ2-5	TRBV7-9	.	CASSFQGGEETQYF	TGTGCCAGCAGCTTCCAGGGGGGCGAAGAGACCCAGTACTTC
.	TRBJ2-7	TRBV5-4	.	CASSLGYHEQYF	TGTGCCAGCAGCTTAGGGTACCACGAGCAGTACTTC
.	TRBJ2-7	TRBV30	TRBD2	CAGGSRGGPSQQYF	TGTGCCGGAGGAAGTCGGGGGGGGCCTTCGCAGCAGTACTTC
.	TRBJ1-5	TRBV4-1	.	CASSQEESRRREPQHF	TGCGCCAGCAGCCAAGAAGAGAGCCGACGGAGGGAGCCCCAGCATTTT
once	TRBJ1-3	TRBV7-8	.	CASSFLTNTGNTIYF	TGTGCCAGCAGCTTTTTGACAAATACTGGAAACACCATATATTTT
.	TRBJ2-2	TRBV19	.	CASSIQWGGGELFF	TGTGCCAGTAGTATTCAATGGGGTGGAGGGGAGCTGTTTTTT
.	TRBJ1-2	TRBV7-9	.	CASSLAAGKSGYTF	TGTGCCAGCAGCTTAGCGGCAGGGAAGTCTGGCTACACCTTC
once	TRBJ1-2	TRBV5-4	TRBD1	CASSPNDREGYGYTF	TGTGCCAGCAGCCCGAACGACAGGGAGGGCTATGGCTACACCTTC
.	TRBJ2-7	TRBV9	.	CASSDLGGLSEQYF	TGTGCCAGCAGCGATCTTGGGGGGCTCTCCGAGCAGTACTTC
.	TRBJ1-1	TRBV11-2	.	CASSLGGLEAFF	TGTGCCAGCAGCTTAGGAGGACTTGAAGCTTTCTTT
.	TRBJ1-2	TRBV11-2	.	CASSFNYGCTF	TGTGCCAGCAGCTTCAACTATGGCTGCACCTTC
.	TRBJ1-2	TRBV18	TRBD1	CASSPSAPLTGGTRSYGYTF	TGTGCCAGCTCACCATCGGCCCCGCTGACAGGGGGGACAAGAAGCTATGGCTACACCTTC
.	TRBJ2-7	TRBV11-3	.	CASSHWLQGGQYEQYF	TGTGCCAGCAGCCATTGGTTACAGGGCGGGCAGTACGAGCAGTACTTC
.	TRBJ1-2	TRBV7-9	TRBD1	CASSSGQGKYGYTF	TGTGCCAGCAGCTCCGGACAGGGGAAGTATGGCTACACCTTC
once	TRBJ2-3	TRBV29-1	.	CSVGRGLVSDTQYF	TGCAGCGTGGGCAGGGGTTTGGTTTCGGATACGCAGTATTTT
.	TRBJ2-5	TRBV6-1	.	CASSEPGKETQYF	TGTGCCAGCAGTGAACCAGGGAAAGAGACCCAGTACTTC
.	TRBJ1-1	TRBV12-1	.	CASSLAGDGQAFF	TGTGCCAGCAGCTTGGCGGGGGATGGACAAGCTTTCTTT
few	TRBJ2-2	TRBV4-1	.	CASSQVSGEHGELFF	TGCGCCAGCAGCCAAGTGTCAGGGGAGCACGGGGAGCTGTTTTTT
.	TRBJ1-3	TRBV7-2	.	CASSQDRDSGNTIYF	TGTGCCAGCAGCCAAGACCGAGACTCTGGAAACACCATATATTTT
.	TRBJ1-1	TRBV6-6	.	CASSILVGGAFF	TGTGCCAGCAGTATCTTAGTGGGGGGAGCTTTCTTT
.	TRBJ2-2	TRBV5-4	TRBD1	CASSLGKGTGVMTGELFF	TGTGCCAGCAGCTTGGGAAAGGGGACAGGGGTGATGACCGGGGAGCTGTTTTTT
once	TRBJ1-1	TRBV5-6	TRBD1	CASSLRGQGEAFF	TGTGCCAGCAGCTTGAGGGGACAGGGAGAAGCTTTCTTT
.	TRBJ1-1	TRBV2	.	CASSEHRMRNTEAFF	TGTGCCAGCAGTGAACACCGGATGCGAAACACTGAAGCTTTCTTT
.	TRBJ2-6	TRBV29-1	.	CSVEGARGTGANVLTF	TGCAGCGTTGAAGGCGCGAGGGGGACTGGGGCCAACGTCCTGACTTTC
.	TRBJ1-1	TRBV2	.	CASRFMNTEAFF	TGTGCCAGCAGGTTCATGAACACTGAAGCTTTCTTT